This T cell receptor beta chain was identified during a study of blood T cell repertoires in COVID-19. At the level of the study: Whether acute or convalescent, the COVID-19 samples came from the United States, Italy and Spain.

Authors' data handling: Amplification of reference gene primers was used by the study to estimate nucleated cell counts. The repertoire was sequenced with immunoSEQ multiplex PCR; TCRdb's copy has only in-frame clones and lacks some. That table is the source of V, J and clone size, and D and trimming were worked out from the DNA. The repertoire has around 200,000 clones, over 70% of them found once; the top ten carry around 5.4%. The CDR3 contains 15 residues. V was clipped by 3 bases and J by 4 bases; unmatched bases: 6. Germline V gene lookup returns CDR1 KGHSH and CDR2 LQKENI. Input material: peripheral blood. The sequence was collected from a woman aged 65 to 85 with acute or convalescent COVID-19. This chain uses TRBV18 with TRBJ1-3, with 7 bases that match TRBD1. The CDR3 coding sequence is TGTGCCAGCTCACCCTCACAGGGGACGGGAAACACCATATATTTT. This encodes CASSPSQGTGNTIYF.